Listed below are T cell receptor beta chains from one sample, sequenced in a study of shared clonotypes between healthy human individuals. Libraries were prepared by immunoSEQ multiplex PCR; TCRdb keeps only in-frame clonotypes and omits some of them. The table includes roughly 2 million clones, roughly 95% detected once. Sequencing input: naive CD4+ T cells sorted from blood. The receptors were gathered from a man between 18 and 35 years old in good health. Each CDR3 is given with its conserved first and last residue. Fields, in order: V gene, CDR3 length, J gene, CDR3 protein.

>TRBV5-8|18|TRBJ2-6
CASSSGGGRFSGANVLTF
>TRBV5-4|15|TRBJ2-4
CASSSGQGSGTIQYF
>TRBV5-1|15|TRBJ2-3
CASSLGRGGTDTQYF
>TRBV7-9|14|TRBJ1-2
CASSLVFRANGYTF
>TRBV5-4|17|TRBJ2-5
CASSLGTSGGSQETQYF
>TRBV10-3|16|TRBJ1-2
CAIRGDGQAVNYGYTF
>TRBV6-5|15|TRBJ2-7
CASRSFTTGRAEQYF
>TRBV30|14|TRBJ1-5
CAWSGQNSNQPQHF
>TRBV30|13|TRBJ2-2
CAWSVSLGGELFF
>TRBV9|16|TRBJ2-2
CASSVVGTENTGELFF
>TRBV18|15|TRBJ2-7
CASSRGSSPSYEQYF
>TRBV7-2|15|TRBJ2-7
CASSSERVSIYEQYF
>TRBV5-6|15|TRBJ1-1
CASSYPGQGAVEAFF
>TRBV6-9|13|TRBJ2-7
CASRASYLYEQYF
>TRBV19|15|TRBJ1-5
CASRDTPNGNQPQHF
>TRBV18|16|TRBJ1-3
CASSPIAGPSGNTIYF
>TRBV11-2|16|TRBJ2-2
CASTSWARGKGGELFF
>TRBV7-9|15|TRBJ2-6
CASSFVGSGANVLTF
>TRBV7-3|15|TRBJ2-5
CASSPGQGARETQYF
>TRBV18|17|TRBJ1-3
CASSPPFSRLAGNTIYF
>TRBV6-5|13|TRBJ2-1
CASSRQEKTEQFF
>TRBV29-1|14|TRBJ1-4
CSVVIKQGPEKLFF
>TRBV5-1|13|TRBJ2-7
CASSWTPDYEQYF